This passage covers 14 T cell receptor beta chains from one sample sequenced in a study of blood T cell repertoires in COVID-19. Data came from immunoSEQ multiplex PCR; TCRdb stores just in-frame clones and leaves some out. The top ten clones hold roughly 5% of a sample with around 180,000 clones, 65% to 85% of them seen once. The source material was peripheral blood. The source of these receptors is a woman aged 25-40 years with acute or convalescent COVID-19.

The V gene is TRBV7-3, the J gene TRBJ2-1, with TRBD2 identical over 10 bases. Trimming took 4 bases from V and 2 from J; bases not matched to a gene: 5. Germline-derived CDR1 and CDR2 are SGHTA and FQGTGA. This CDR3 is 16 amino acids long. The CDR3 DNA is TGTGCCAGCAGCTCACTAAGCGGGGGGGCCTACAATGAGCAGTTCTTC. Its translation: CASSSLSGGAYNEQFF.

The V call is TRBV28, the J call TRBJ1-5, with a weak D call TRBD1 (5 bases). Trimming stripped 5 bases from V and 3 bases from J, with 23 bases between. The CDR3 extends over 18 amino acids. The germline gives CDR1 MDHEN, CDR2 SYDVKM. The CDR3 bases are TGTGCCAGCAGTCTCCCTCTGTCGGGGGGTCTAGACAATCAGCCCCAGCATTTT. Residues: CASSLPLSGGLDNQPQHF.

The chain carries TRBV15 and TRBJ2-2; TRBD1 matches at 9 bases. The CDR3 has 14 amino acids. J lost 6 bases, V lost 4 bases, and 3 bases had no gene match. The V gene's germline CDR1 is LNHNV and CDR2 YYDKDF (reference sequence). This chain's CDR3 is CATSKDRGPGELFF. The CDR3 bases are TGTGCCACCAGCAAGGACAGGGGTCCCGGGGAGCTGTTTTTT.

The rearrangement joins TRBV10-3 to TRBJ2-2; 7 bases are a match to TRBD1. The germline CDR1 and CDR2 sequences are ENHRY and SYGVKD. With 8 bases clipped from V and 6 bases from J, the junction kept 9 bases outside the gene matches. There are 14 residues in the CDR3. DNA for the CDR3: TGTGCCATCTCCGAAGGGGGCGCAGCCGGGGAGCTGTTTTTT. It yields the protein CAISEGGAAGELFF.

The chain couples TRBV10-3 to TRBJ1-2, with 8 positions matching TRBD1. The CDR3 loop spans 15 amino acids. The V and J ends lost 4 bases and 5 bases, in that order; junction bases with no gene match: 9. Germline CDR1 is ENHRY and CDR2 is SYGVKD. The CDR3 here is CAISADGQGNYGYTF. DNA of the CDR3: TGTGCCATCAGTGCAGACGGACAGGGTAATTATGGCTACACCTTC.

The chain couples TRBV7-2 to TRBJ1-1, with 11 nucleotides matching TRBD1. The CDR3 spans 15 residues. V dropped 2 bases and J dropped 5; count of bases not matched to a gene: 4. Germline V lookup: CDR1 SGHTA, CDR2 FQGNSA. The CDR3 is CASSLRTGGVTEAFF. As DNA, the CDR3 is TGTGCCAGCAGCTTAAGGACAGGGGGCGTAACTGAAGCTTTCTTT.

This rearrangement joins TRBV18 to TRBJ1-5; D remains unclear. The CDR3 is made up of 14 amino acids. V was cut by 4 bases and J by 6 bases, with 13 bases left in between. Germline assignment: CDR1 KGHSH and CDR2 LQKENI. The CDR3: CASSRRDISQPQHF. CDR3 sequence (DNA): TGTGCCAGCTCACGGCGCGACATAAGTCAGCCCCAGCATTTT.

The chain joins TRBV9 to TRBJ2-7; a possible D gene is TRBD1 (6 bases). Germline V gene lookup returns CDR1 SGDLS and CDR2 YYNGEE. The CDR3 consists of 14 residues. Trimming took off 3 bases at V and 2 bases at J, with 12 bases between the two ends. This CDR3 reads CASSARGLTYEQYF. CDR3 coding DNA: TGTGCCAGCAGCGCCAGGGGTTTAACCTACGAGCAGTACTTC.

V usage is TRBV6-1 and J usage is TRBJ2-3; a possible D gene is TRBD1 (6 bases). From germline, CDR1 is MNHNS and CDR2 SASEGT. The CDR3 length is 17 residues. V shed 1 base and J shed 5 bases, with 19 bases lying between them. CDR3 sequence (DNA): TGTGCCAGCAGTGAAGGCGGAGGCAGGGGAGATCGAGATACGCAGTATTTT. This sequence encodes CASSEGGGRGDRDTQYF.

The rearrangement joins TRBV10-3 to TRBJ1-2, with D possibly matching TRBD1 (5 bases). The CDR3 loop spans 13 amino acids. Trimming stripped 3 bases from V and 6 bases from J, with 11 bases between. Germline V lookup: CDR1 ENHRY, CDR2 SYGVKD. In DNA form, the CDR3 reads TGTGCCATCAGTGATCGGCAGGGCCATGGCTACACCTTC. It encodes CAISDRQGHGYTF.

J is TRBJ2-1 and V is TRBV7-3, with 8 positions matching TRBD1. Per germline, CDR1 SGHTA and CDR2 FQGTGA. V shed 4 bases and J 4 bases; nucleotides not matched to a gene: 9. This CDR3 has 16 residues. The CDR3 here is CASSSLQGVGYNEQFF. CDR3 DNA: TGTGCCAGCAGCTCCTTACAGGGGGTGGGTTACAATGAGCAGTTCTTC.

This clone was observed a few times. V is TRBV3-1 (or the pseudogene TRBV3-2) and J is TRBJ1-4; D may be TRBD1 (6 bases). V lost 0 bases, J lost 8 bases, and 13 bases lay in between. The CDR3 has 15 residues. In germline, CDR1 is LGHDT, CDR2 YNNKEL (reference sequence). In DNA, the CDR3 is TGTGCCAGCAGCCAAGATCCAGGACAGAAAGAAAAACTGTTTTTT. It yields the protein CASSQDPGQKEKLFF.

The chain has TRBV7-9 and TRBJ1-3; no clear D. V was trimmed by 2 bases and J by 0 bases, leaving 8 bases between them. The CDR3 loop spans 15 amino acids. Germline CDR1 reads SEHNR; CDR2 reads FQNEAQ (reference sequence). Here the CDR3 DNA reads TGTGCCAGCAGCTTATCCGATAGCTCTGGAAACACCATATATTTT. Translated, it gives CASSLSDSSGNTIYF.

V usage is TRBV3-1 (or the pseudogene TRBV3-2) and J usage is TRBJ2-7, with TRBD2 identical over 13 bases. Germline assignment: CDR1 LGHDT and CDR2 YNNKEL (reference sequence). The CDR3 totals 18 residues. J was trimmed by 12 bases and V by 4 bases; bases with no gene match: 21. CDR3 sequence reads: CASSPEPGLAGDHLGGYF. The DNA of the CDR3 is TGTGCCAGCAGCCCGGAACCAGGACTAGCGGGAGATCATCTCGGTGGGTACTTC.